The sequence of this TCR beta chain was determined in a study of a mutant IDH1 vaccine in newly diagnosed glioma. Turning to the study itself: Prior therapy was radiotherapy, temozolomide, or both; most received both. Study outcomes and limitations: Pseudoprogression appeared unlinked to shifts in leading peripheral T cell clonotypes.

Comment on this clone: What it recognizes is unknown.

Assay used: immunoSEQ multiplex PCR; TCRdb lists only in-frame clones, some missing. Of some 28,000 clones listed, approximately 80% are singletons. Time point given: week 23, last vaccination. One vaccine dose held 300 ug of mutant IDH1 20-mer peptide and came with topical imiquimod. V shed 6 bases and J shed 2 bases, with 10 bases lying between them. The CDR3 spans 14 residues. CDR1 SNHLY and CDR2 FYNNEI come from the germline V gene. The TCR comes from a woman in her twenties or thirties with glioma. The material sequenced was PBMCs, taken from a glioma patient whose treatment included an IDH1 peptide vaccine. The chain recombines TRBV2 with TRBJ2-2, with D hard to call. CDR3 sequence: CASRDQRNTGELFF. The CDR3 DNA reads as TGTGCCAGCAGAGACCAGAGAAACACCGGGGAGCTGTTTTTT.